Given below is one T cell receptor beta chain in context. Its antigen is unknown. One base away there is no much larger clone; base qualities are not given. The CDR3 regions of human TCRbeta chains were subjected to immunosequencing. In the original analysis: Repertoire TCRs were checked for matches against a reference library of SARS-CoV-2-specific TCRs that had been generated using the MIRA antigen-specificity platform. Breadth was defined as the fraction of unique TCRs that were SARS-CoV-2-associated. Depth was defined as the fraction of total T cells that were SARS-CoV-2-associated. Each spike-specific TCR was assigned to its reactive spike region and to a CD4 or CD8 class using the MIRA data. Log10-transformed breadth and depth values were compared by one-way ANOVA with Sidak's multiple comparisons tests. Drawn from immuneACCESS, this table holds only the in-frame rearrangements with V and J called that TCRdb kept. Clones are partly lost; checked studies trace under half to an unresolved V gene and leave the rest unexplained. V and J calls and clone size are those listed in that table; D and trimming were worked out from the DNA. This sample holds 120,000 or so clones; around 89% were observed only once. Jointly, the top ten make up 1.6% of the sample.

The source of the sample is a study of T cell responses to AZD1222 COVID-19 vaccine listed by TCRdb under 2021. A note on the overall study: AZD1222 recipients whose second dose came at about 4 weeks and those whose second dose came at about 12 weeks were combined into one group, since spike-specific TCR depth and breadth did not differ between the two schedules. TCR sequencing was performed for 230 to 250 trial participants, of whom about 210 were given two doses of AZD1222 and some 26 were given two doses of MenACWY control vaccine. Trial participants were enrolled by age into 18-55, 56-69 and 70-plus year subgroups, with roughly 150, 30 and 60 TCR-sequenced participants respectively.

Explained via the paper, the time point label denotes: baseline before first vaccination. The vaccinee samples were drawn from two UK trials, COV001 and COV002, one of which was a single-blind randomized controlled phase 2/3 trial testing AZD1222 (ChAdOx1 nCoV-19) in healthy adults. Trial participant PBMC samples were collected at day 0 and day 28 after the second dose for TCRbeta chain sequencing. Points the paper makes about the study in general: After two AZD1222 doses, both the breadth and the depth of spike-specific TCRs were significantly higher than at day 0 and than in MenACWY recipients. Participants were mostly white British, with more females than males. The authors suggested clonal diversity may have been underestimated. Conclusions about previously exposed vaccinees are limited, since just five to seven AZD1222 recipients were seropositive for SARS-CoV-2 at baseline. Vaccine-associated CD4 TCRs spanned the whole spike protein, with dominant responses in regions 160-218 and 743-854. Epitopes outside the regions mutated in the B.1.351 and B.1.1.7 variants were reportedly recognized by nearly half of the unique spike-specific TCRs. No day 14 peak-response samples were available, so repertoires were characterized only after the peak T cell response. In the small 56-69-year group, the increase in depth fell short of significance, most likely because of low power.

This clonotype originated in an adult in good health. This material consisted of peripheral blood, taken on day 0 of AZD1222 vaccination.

In nucleotides, the sequence is TGTGCCAGTAGTATACGAGACAGGGGCGTCATTGGCAATCAGCCCCAGCATTTT. It translates as CASSIRDRGVIGNQPQHF. Recombination joined TRBV19 with TRBJ1-5, with 8 central nucleotides matching TRBD1. V lost 2 bases and J lost 2 bases, and the count of bases not matched to a germline gene is 11. The germline V gene (reference sequence) supplies CDR1 LNHDA and CDR2 SQIVND. Measured from the cysteine to the phenylalanine, the CDR3 is 18 residues long. Only the CDR3 region is kept as DNA, spanning 54 bases read in frame from base 1.